Presented here are 21 T cell receptor beta chains from one specimen sequenced in a study of CXCR3-negative and CXCR3-positive naive CD8 T cells. 5' RACE that incorporated UMI labels was used to prepare the TRB cDNA libraries. TCRdb re-called the 5' RACE reads; every CDR3 protein appears as one record, without DNA. Here the sample table reports about 62,000 distinct CDR3 sequences. Sequenced: naive CXCR3- CD8+ T cells from blood. Sample subset: CD45RO-CCR7+CD27+CD95- naive CD8+ T cells lacking CXCR3 (TNR3-). The receptor set was obtained from a human donor in good health. Some clones in this sample may be carry-over from other donors' samples.

This chain joins TRBV14 and TRBJ1-1; absent DNA, TCRdb's TRBD1 call cannot be checked. This CDR3 is 14 amino acids long. CDR1 is SGHDN, CDR2 FVKESK, per germline. The CDR3 is CASRHRGFDTEAFF.

The rearrangement joins TRBV28 to TRBJ2-5; TCRdb designates TRBD1, a call that cannot be tested without DNA. The CDR3 has 14 amino acids. CDR1 and CDR2 (germline): MDHEN, SYDVKM. The CDR3: CASSLLGAGETQYF. Full variable domain (remainder filled in from reference TRBV28 and TRBJ2-5): DVKVTQSSRYLVKRTGEKVFLECVQDMDHENMFWYRQDPGLGLRLIYFSYDVKMKEKGDIPEGYSVSREKKERFSLILESASTNQTSMYLCASSLLGAGETQYFGPGTRLLVL.

The chain couples TRBV7-8 to TRBJ2-2; the D gene TCRdb calls, TRBD1, cannot be checked with no DNA. Germline lookup yields CDR1 SGHVS and CDR2 FQNEAQ. The CDR3 has 17 amino acids. This chain's CDR3 is CASSPPRGRGRDWELFF.

The chain couples TRBV29-1 to TRBJ2-2; with no DNA, the TCRdb D assignment of TRBD1 cannot be verified. The germline gives CDR1 SQVTM, CDR2 ANQGSEA. This CDR3 is 15 amino acids long. The CDR3 loop reads CSALGGQGTTGELFF.

The CDR3 loop is CSADRWGVYNEQFF. The chain joins TRBV20-1 to TRBJ2-1; TCRdb's D call, TRBD1, is unchecked because there is no DNA. The CDR3 loop spans 14 amino acids. CDR1 and CDR2 from the germline V gene are DFQATT and SNEGSKA (reference sequence).

The chain carries TRBV7-3 and TRBJ2-2. Germline loops: CDR1 SGHTA, CDR2 FQGTGA. The CDR3 totals 12 residues. The CDR3 sequence is CASSFRTGELFF.

The V gene is TRBV28, the J gene TRBJ2-7; TCRdb's D call, TRBD2, is unchecked because there is no DNA. CDR3 size: 15 residues. The germline gives CDR1 MDHEN, CDR2 SYDVKM. This CDR3 reads CASSPATSVGYEQYF.

The V call is TRBV29-1, the J call TRBJ2-7; TCRdb names TRBD1, which stays unverified in the absence of DNA. From germline, CDR1 is SQVTM and CDR2 ANQGSEA. CDR3 length equals 14 residues. The CDR3 reads CSVEGVGRENEQYF.

The chain couples TRBV20-1 to TRBJ2-3. Germline values: CDR1 DFQATT, CDR2 SNEGSKA (reference sequence). The CDR3 length is 16 residues. The CDR3 protein is CSASVSLAGSTDTQYF.

V and J are TRBV7-2 and TRBJ2-1. Per germline, CDR1 SGHTA and CDR2 FQGNSA. The CDR3 spans 15 residues. The CDR3 spells CASSLSGSSYNGQFF.

The genes are TRBV7-9 and TRBJ2-1. The germline CDR1 and CDR2 sequences are SEHNR and FQNEAQ (reference sequence). CDR3 length equals 14 residues. The CDR3 here is CASSPRVSYNEQFF.

V is TRBV5-5 and J is TRBJ2-2; TCRdb gives TRBD2 as the D gene, but with no DNA this cannot be confirmed. The CDR3 extends over 16 amino acids. CDR1 is SGHKS and CDR2 is YYEKEE in the germline V gene (reference sequence). CDR3 protein: CASSPAGTAFPGELFF. The variable domain in full, completed from reference TRBV5-5 and TRBJ2-2, reads DAGVTQSPTHLIKTRGQQVTLRCSPISGHKSVSWYQQVLGQGPQFIFQYYEKEERGRGNFPDRFSARQFPNYSSELNVNALLLGDSALYLCASSPAGTAFPGELFFGEGSRLTVL.

The chain carries TRBV6-5 and TRBJ2-7. The CDR3 is made up of 13 amino acids. Germline V CDR1 and CDR2: MNHEY, SVGAGI. CDR3 amino acids: CASSGSISYEQYF.

This chain joins TRBV20-1 and TRBJ2-5; TCRdb's D gene call, TRBD2, goes unchecked for lack of DNA. CDR1 DFQATT and CDR2 SNEGSKA come from the germline V gene (reference sequence). CDR3 size: 15 residues. CDR3 region: CSARDLRDAGETQYF.

CDR3 region: CASSVGLAGIAKNIQYF. V is TRBV9 and J is TRBJ2-4; TCRdb proposes TRBD2, but this gene call is untestable without DNA. Germline V gene sequence: CDR1 SGDLS, CDR2 YYNGEE. The CDR3 totals 17 residues.

CDR3 residues: CASSIVDRTGLNTEAFF. This chain connects TRBV19 to TRBJ1-1; TCRdb designates TRBD1, a call that cannot be tested without DNA. This CDR3 region has 17 residues. Looked up from germline, CDR1 is LNHDA and CDR2 is SQIVND (reference sequence).

This rearrangement joins TRBV6-5 to TRBJ2-1; TCRdb calls TRBD1, which cannot be checked without DNA. The germline CDR1 and CDR2 sequences are MNHEY and SVGAGI. The CDR3 runs 16 residues. Here the CDR3 reads CASSYLGQMYYNEQFF.

The CDR3 is CSARGGPNGYTF. V and J are TRBV29-1 and TRBJ1-2. Germline V lookup: CDR1 SQVTM, CDR2 ANQGSEA. This CDR3 comprises 12 residues.

The chain has TRBV7-8 and TRBJ2-2; TCRdb outputs TRBD1, but without DNA this stays unchecked. From germline, CDR1 is SGHVS and CDR2 FQNEAQ. The CDR3 length is 17 residues. The CDR3 sequence: CASSLARDRENTGELFF.

The chain has TRBV29-1 and TRBJ2-3. In germline, CDR1 is SQVTM, CDR2 ANQGSEA. There are 13 residues in the CDR3. The CDR3 sequence is CSVVRESTDTQYF.

The V and J genes are TRBV9 and TRBJ1-6; the TCRdb call, TRBD1, lacks DNA for checking. Germline CDR1 reads SGDLS; CDR2 reads YYNGEE. The CDR3 has 14 amino acids. The CDR3 region is CASSLGTGNSPLHF.